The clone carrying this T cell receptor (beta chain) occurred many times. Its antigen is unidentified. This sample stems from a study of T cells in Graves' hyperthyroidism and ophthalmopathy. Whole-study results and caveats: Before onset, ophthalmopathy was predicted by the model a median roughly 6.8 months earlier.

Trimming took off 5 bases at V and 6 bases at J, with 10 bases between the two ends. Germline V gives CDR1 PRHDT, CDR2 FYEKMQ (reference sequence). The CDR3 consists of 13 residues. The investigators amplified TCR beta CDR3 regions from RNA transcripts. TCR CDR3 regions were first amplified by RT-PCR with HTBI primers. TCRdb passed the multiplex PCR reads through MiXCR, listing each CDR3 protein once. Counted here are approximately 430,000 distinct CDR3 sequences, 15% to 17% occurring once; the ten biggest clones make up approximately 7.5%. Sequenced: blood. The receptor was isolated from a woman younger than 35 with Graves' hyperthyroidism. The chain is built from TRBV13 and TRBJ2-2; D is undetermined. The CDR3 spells CASSPSAAGELFF. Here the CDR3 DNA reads TGTGCCAGCAGCCCCTCGGCCGCCGGGGAGCTGTTTTTT.